This TCR beta chain was captured by sequencing in a study of CD8 T cells in Susac syndrome. TCR beta sequences were obtained from blood CD8+ and CD4+ T cells. Age- and sex-matched healthy donors served as the control group. The authors negatively isolated CD8+ and CD4+ T cells and FACS-enriched TEMRA cells. Germline-derived CDR1 and CDR2 are SGHTA and FQGNSA. The CDR3 consists of 15 residues. V lost 2 bases and J lost 2, with 10 bases in between. Random-hexamer reverse transcription was applied to about 0.5 to 1 ug RNA. Using its own MiXCR run on the immunoSEQ multiplex PCR reads, TCRdb lists one record per CDR3 protein. The table shows some 180,000 distinct CDR3 sequences, with about 95% occurring only once.

The sequence was obtained from a human donor in good health. The sequenced material came from CD4+ T cells from PBMCs. The chain uses TRBV7-2 and TRBJ1-5, with D unresolved. CDR3 sequence (DNA): TGTGCCAGCAGCTTACACGGTTCGGGCAATCAGCCCCAGCATTTT. The encoded protein is CASSLHGSGNQPQHF.